This T cell receptor beta chain was sequenced for a study of CD8+ T cells in alopecia areata. Investigators sorted PBMCs to obtain both CD4+ and CD8+ T cells. With respect to this clone: The antigen remains unidentified.

It was cDNA, reverse transcribed from extracted RNA, that served as the sequencing template. The table came from immunoSEQ multiplex PCR; TCRdb's copy has only in-frame clones and leaves some out. The repertoire includes over 150,000 clones, about 61% of them detected once, and roughly 5.3% sits in the top ten. Findings of the study overall: Tissue-resident alphabeta T cells belonging to normal skin likewise get sequenced within scalp specimens. Lesional tissue from the scalp (especially in alopecia totalis/universalis) showed higher clonality than normal scalp.

V was trimmed by 2 bases and J by 5 bases, leaving 11 bases between them. The germline V gene encodes CDR1 SGHRS and CDR2 YFSETQ. The CDR3 is 13 residues long. The TCR comes from a human donor in good health. The specimen was CD8+ T cells sorted from blood. The chain is built from TRBV5-1 and TRBJ2-7; TRBD2 might be the D (6 bases). The CDR3 spells CASSFGGFDEQYF. The CDR3 DNA is TGCGCCAGCAGCTTCGGAGGGTTCGACGAGCAGTACTTC.